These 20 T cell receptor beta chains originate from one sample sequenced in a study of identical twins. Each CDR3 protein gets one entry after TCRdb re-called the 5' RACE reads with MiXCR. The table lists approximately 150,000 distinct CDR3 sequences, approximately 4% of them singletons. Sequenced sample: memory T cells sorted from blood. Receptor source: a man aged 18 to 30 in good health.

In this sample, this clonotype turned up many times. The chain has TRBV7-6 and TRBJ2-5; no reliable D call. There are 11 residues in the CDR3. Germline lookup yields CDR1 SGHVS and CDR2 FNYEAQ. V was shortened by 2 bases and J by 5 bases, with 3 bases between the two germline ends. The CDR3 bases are TGTGCCAGCAGCTTATACGAGACCCAGTACTTC. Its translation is CASSLYETQYF.

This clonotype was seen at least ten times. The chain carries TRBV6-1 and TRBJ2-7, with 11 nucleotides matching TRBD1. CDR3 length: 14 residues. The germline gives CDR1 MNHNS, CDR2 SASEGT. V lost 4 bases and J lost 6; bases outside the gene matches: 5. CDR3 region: CASSAGQGAAEQYV. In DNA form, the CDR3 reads TGTGCCAGCAGTGCCGGACAGGGGGCGGCCGAGCAGTACGTC.

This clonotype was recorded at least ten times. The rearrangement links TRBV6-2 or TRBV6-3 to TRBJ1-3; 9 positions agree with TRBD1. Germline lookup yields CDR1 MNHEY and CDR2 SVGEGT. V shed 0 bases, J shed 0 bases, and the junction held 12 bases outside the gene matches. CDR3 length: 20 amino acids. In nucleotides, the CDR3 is TGTGCCAGCAGTTACTCGCCGACAGGGGGTTCTTCTGTCTCTGGAAACACCATATATTTT. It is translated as CASSYSPTGGSSVSGNTIYF.

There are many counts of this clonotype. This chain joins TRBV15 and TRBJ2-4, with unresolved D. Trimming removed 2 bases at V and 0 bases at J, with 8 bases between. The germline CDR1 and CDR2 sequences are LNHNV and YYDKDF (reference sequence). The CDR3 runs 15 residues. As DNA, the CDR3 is TGTGCCACCAGCAGATACAGTGTAGCCAAAAACATTCAGTACTTC. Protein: CATSRYSVAKNIQYF.

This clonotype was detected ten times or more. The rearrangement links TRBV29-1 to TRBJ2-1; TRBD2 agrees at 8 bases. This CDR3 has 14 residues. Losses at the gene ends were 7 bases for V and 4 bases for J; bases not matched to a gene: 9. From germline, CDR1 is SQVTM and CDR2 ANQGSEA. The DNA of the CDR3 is TGCAGCGCAGGTGCACTAGCGGCTTACAATGAGCAGTTCTTC. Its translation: CSAGALAAYNEQFF.

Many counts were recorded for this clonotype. This chain's CDR3 is CASRSLGPIDGNTIYF. DNA of the CDR3: TGTGCCAGCAGGTCCCTGGGACCGATTGATGGAAACACCATATATTTT. The rearrangement links TRBV7-2 to TRBJ1-3; TRBD1 is a possible D gene (5 bases). This CDR3 spans 16 amino acids. Between the trimmed V and J ends, which lost 6 bases and 3 bases, there was a span of 18 bases. Per the germline V gene, CDR1 is SGHTA and CDR2 is FQGNSA.

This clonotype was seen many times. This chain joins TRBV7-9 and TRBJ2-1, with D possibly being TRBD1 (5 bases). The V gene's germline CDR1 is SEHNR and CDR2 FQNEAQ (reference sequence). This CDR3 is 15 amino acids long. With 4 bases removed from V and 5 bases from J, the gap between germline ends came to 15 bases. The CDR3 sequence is CASSSDSLFHNEQFF. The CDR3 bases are TGTGCCAGCAGCTCAGACAGCCTTTTTCACAATGAGCAGTTCTTC.

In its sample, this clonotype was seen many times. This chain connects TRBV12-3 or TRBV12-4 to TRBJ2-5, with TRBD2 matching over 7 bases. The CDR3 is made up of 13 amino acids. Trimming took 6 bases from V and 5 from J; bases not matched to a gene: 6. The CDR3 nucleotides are TGTGCCAGCAGGAGGGACTATGTGGAGACCCAGTACTTC. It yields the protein CASRRDYVETQYF.

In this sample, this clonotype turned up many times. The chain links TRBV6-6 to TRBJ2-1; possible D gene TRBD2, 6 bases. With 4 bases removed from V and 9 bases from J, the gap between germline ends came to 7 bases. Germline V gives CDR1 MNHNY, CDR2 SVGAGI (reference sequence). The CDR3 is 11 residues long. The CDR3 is CASSSAGEQFF. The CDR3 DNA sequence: TGTGCCAGCAGTTCAGCGGGTGAGCAGTTCTTC.

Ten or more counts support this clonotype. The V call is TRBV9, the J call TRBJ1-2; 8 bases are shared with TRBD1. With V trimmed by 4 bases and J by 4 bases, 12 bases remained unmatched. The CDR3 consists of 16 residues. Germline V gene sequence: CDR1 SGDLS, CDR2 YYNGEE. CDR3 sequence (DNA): TGTGCCAGCAGCCCCGGAGGACAGGGAGCTCCCTATGGCTACACCTTC. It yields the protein CASSPGGQGAPYGYTF.

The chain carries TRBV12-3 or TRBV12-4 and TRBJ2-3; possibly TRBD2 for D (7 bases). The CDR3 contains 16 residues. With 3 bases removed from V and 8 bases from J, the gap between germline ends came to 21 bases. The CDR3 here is CASSLGGGGLMGTQYF. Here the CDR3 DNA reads TGTGCCAGCAGTTTGGGGGGAGGGGGTTTAATGGGTACGCAGTATTTT.

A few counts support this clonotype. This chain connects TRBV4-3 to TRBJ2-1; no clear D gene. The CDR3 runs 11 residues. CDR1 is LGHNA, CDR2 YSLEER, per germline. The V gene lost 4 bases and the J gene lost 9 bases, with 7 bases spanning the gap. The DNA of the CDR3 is TGCGCCAGCAGCCGAACGGGTGAGCAGTTCTTC. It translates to CASSRTGEQFF.

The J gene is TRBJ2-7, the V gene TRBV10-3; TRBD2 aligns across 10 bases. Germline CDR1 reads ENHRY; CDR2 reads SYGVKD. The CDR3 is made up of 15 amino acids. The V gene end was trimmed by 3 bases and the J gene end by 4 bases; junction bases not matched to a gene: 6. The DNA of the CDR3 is TGTGCCATCAGTGAAGGTCTAGCGGGAGCTTACGAGCAGTACTTC. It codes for CAISEGLAGAYEQYF.

The CDR3 loop is CASSLFQLGRETQYF. The CDR3 DNA reads TGTGCCAGCAGTTTATTCCAGTTGGGGAGAGAGACCCAGTACTTC. The rearrangement links TRBV28 to TRBJ2-5; D may be TRBD2 (5 bases). Trimming left V 1 base short and J 4 bases short, with 13 bases between. Germline CDR1 MDHEN, CDR2 SYDVKM. This CDR3 region has 15 residues.

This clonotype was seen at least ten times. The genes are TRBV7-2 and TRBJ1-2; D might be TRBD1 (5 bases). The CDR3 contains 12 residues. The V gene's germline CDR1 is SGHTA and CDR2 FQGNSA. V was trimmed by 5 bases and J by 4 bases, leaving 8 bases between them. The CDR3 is CASSPTAYGYTF. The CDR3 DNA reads TGTGCCAGCAGCCCGACAGCCTATGGCTACACCTTC. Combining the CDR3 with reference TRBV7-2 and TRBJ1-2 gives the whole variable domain GAGVSQSPSNKVTEKGKDVELRCDPISGHTALYWYRQSLGQGLEFLIYFQGNSAPDKSGLPSDRFSAERTGGSVSTLTIQRTQQEDSAVYLCASSPTAYGYTFGSGTRLTVV.

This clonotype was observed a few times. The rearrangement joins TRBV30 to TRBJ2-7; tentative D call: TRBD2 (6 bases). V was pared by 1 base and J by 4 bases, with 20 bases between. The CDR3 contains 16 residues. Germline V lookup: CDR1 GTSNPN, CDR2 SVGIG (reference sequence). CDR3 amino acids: CAWSDLSGTDNYEQYF. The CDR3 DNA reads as TGTGCCTGGAGTGACCTCTCCGGGACTGATAATTACGAGCAGTACTTC. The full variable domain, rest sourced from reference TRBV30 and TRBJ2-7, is SQTIHQWPATLVQPVGSPLSLECTVEGTSNPNLYWYRQAAGRGLQLLFYSVGIGQISSEVPQNLSASRPQDRQFILSSKKLLLSDSGFYLCAWSDLSGTDNYEQYFGPGTRLTVT.

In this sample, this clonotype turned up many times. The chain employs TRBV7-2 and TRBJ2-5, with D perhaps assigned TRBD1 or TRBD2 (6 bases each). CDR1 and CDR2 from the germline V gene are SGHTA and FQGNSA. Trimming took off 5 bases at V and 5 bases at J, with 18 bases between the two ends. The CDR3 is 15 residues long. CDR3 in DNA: TGTGCCAGCAGCCCCAGTGGGGGGCGCGAGGAGACCCAGTACTTC. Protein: CASSPSGGREETQYF.

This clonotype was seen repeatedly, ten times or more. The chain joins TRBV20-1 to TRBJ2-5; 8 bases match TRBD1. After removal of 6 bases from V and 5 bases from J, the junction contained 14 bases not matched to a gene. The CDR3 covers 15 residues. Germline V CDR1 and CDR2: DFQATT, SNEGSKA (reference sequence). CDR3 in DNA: TGCAGTGCCGGACTCCAGGGGGCTTGGGAGGAGACCCAGTACTTC. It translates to CSAGLQGAWEETQYF.

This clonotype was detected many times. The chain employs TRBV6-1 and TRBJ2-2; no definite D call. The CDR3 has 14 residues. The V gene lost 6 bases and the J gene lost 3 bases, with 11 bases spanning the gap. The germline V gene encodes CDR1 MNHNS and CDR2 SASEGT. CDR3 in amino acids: CASRRGTYTGELFF. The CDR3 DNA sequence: TGTGCCAGCAGACGCGGAACCTACACCGGGGAGCTGTTTTTT.

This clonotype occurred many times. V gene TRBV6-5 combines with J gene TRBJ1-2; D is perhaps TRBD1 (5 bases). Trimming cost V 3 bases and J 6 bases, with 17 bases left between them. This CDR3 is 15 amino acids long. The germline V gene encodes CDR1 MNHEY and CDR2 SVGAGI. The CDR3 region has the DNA TGTGCCAGCAGTTATCCCCGGACACTTGGGGATGGCTACACCTTC. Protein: CASSYPRTLGDGYTF.